The 8 T cell receptor beta chains given below trace back to one sample, sequenced in a study of blood T cell repertoires in COVID-19. The repertoire was sequenced with immunoSEQ multiplex PCR; TCRdb's copy has only in-frame clones and lacks some. The sample lists about 400,000 clones; 88% were seen once. The sequencing input was PBMCs or T cells enriched from blood (not recorded which). The receptors were sampled from a woman aged 25-40 years with acute COVID-19.

The CDR3 loop is CASSLHRGAETQYF. The CDR3 nucleotides read TGCGCCAGCAGCTTGCACAGGGGGGCAGAGACCCAGTACTTC. The chain recombines TRBV5-1 with TRBJ2-5; 8 nucleotides line up with TRBD1. This CDR3 comprises 14 residues. Trimming cost V 1 base and J 4 bases; bases outside gene matches: 3. Germline lookup yields CDR1 SGHRS and CDR2 YFSETQ.

CDR3 amino acids: CASSIGQANYEQYF. The CDR3 nucleotides read TGTGCCAGTAGTATCGGACAGGCGAACTACGAGCAGTACTTC. The chain recombines TRBV19 with TRBJ2-7; 7 nucleotides align to TRBD1. V lost 3 bases to trimming and J lost 3 bases; unmatched junction nucleotides: 5. The CDR3 is 14 residues long. Looked up from germline, CDR1 is LNHDA and CDR2 is SQIVND (reference sequence).

The genes are TRBV14 and TRBJ1-3; D remains ambiguous. This CDR3 has 14 amino acids. CDR1 and CDR2 from the germline V gene are SGHDN and FVKESK. Deletions cut 0 bases from V and 8 bases from J, with 11 bases between. The CDR3 is CASSQESRSHTIYF. CDR3 DNA sequence: TGTGCCAGCAGCCAAGAATCGAGGAGTCACACCATATATTTT.

CDR3 amino acids: CSSSLQGARGYTF. CDR3 coding DNA: TGTTCCAGCAGCTTACAGGGGGCACGGGGCTACACCTTC. The V call is TRBV12-1, the J call TRBJ1-2; the table's D gene call, TRBD1, was not cross checked with the DNA. TRBV12-1 is flagged as a pseudogene. The CDR3 is made up of 13 amino acids.

This chain uses TRBV2 with TRBJ2-7, with 11 bases that match TRBD2. V was clipped by 4 bases and J by 2 bases; unmatched bases: 4. CDR1 is SNHLY, CDR2 FYNNEI, per germline. This CDR3 region has 15 residues. The CDR3 loop is CASSAGTSGTYEQYF. The CDR3 DNA sequence: TGTGCCAGCAGTGCCGGGACTAGCGGAACCTACGAGCAGTACTTC. The complete variable domain, with remaining parts taken from reference TRBV2 and TRBJ2-7, reads EPEVTQTPSHQVTQMGQEVILRCVPISNHLYFYWYRQILGQKVEFLVSFYNNEISEKSEIFDDQFSVERPDGSNFTLKIRSTKLEDSAMYFCASSAGTSGTYEQYFGPGTRLTVT.

V gene TRBV2 combines with J gene TRBJ2-3; tentatively, D is TRBD1 (5 bases). The length of the CDR3 is 15 residues. With 11 bases removed from V and 5 bases from J, the gap between germline ends came to 23 bases. In germline, CDR1 is SNHLY, CDR2 FYNNEI. CDR3 protein: CACNIGQPGGDTQYF. The DNA of the CDR3 is TGTGCCTGCAATATAGGACAACCTGGTGGAGATACGCAGTATTTT.

This clone was seen a single time. This rearrangement joins TRBV25-1 to TRBJ1-3, with D possibly TRBD1 on 5 matching bases. Per germline, CDR1 MGHDK and CDR2 SYGVNS. The CDR3 has 16 residues. The V and J ends lost 1 base and 1 base respectively, with 11 bases between them. The CDR3 DNA is TGTGCCAGCAGTGAATTGGGGGAGGGATCTGGAAACACCATATATTTT. This codes for CASSELGEGSGNTIYF.

This clone has only one observation. The chain has TRBV7-2 and TRBJ2-7; D call uncertain. V was clipped by 5 bases and J by 4 bases, with 12 bases between them. The CDR3 contains 13 residues. From germline, CDR1 is SGHTA and CDR2 FQGNSA. The CDR3 DNA sequence: TGTGCCAGCAGCCGCCGGGTGGAATACGAGCAGTACTTC. Amino acids: CASSRRVEYEQYF.